The 2 T cell receptor beta chains below all came from one sample that was sequenced in a study of T cells in Graves' hyperthyroidism and ophthalmopathy. Amplified TCR beta CDR3 regions derived from RNA transcripts. When the TCR CDR3 underwent first-round RT-PCR, the HTBI primer set was used. Each CDR3 protein is one row after TCRdb ran MiXCR on the multiplex PCR reads. The sample contains approximately 410,000 distinct CDR3 sequences, about 13% of which appear only once. The specimen sequenced was blood. Every receptor here comes from a woman aged 18-29 years with Graves' hyperthyroidism.

This clonotype has ten or more counts. This chain connects TRBV28 to TRBJ1-2; TRBD1 aligns across 8 bases. Germline V gene lookup returns CDR1 MDHEN and CDR2 SYDVKM. This CDR3 has 14 amino acids. The V and J ends lost 6 bases and 6 bases, in that order; junction bases with no gene match: 9. The CDR3 loop is CASSTQRTGNGYTF. In DNA form, the CDR3 reads TGTGCCAGCAGCACCCAGAGGACAGGGAATGGCTACACCTTC.

This clonotype came up many times. This chain links TRBV15 with TRBJ1-3, with D unresolved. There are 17 residues in the CDR3. The germline CDR1 and CDR2 sequences are LNHNV and YYDKDF (reference sequence). Trimming removed 0 bases at V and 4 bases at J, with 16 bases between. This chain's CDR3 is CATSRDVRVMPGNTIYF. The CDR3, as DNA: TGTGCCACCAGCAGAGATGTCCGGGTGATGCCCGGAAACACCATATATTTT.